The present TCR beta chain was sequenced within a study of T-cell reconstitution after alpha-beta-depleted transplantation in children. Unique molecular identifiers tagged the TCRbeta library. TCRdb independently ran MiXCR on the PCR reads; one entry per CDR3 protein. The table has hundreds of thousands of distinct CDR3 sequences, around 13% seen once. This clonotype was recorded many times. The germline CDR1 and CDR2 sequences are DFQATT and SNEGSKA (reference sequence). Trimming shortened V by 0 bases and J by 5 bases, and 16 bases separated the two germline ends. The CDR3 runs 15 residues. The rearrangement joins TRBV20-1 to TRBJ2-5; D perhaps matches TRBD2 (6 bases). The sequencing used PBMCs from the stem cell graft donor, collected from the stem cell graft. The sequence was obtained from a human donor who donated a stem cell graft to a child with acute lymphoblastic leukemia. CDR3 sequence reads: CSARDIGGVGETQYF. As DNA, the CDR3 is TGCAGTGCTAGAGATATCGGGGGAGTAGGGGAGACCCAGTACTTC.